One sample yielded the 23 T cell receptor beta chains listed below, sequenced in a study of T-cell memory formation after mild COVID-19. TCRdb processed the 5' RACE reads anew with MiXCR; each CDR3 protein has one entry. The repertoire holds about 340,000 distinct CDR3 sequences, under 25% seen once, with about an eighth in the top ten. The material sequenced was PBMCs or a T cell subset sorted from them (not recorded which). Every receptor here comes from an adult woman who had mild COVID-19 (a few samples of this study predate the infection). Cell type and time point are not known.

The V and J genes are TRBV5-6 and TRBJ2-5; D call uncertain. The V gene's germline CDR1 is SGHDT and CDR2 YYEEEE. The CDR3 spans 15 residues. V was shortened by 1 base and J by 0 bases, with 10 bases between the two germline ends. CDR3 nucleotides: TGTGCCAGCAGCTTGTCGGCAGAGTACCAAGAGACCCAGTACTTC. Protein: CASSLSAEYQETQYF.

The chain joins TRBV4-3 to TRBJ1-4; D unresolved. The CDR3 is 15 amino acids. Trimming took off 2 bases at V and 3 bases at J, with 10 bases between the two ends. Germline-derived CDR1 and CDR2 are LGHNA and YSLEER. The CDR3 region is CASSQTRLANEKLFF. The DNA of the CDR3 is TGCGCCAGCAGCCAAACCAGGTTGGCTAATGAAAAACTGTTTTTT.

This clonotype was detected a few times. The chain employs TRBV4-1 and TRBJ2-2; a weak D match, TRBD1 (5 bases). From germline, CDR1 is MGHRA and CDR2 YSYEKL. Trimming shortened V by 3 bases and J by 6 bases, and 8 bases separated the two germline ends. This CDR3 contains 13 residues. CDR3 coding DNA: TGCGCCAGCAGCCAGCAGGGCGCCGGGGAGCTGTTTTTT. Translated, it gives CASSQQGAGELFF.

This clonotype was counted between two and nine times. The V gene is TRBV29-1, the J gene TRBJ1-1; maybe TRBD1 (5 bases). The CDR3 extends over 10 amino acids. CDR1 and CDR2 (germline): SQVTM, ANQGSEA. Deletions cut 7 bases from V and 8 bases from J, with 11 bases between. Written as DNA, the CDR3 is TGCAGCGCCTCAGGGTACGAAGCTTTCTTT. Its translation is CSASGYEAFF.

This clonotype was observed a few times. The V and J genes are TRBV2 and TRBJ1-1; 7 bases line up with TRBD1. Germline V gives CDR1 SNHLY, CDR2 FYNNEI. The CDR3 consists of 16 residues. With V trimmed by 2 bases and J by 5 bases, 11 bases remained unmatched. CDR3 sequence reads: CASSERGRLGRTEAFF. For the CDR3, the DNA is TGTGCCAGCAGTGAAAGGGGGCGGCTCGGAAGGACTGAAGCTTTCTTT.

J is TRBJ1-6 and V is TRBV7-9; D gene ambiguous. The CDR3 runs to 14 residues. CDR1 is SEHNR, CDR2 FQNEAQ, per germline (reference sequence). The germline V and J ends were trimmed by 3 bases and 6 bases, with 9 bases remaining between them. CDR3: CASSFRAANSPLHF. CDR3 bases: TGTGCCAGCAGCTTCCGGGCCGCTAATTCACCCCTCCACTTT.

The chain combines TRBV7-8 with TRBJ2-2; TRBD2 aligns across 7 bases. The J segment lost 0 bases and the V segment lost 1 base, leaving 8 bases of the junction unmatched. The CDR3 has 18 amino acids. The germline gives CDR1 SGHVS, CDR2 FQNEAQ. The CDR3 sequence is CASSLVGRGRSNTGELFF. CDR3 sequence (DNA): TGTGCCAGCAGCTTAGTGGGTCGCGGGAGATCGAACACCGGGGAGCTGTTTTTT.

The CDR3 DNA sequence: TGTGCCAGCAGCCCCGCAGCCTCCTACGAGCAGTACTTC. It codes for CASSPAASYEQYF. The V and J genes are TRBV7-6 and TRBJ2-7; no reliable D call. The CDR3 spans 13 residues. The germline CDR1 and CDR2 sequences are SGHVS and FNYEAQ. V was shortened by 5 bases and J by 0 bases, with 8 bases between the two germline ends.

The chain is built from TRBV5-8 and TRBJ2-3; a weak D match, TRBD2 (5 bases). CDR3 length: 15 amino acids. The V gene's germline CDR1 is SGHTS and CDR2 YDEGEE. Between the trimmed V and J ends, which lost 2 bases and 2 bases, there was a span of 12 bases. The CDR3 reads CASSLEGSPTDTQYF. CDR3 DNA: TGTGCCAGCAGCTTAGAGGGATCCCCCACAGATACGCAGTATTTT. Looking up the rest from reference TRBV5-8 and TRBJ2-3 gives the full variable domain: EAGVTQSPTHLIKTRGQQATLRCSPISGHTSVYWYQQALGLGLQFLLWYDEGEERNRGNFPPRFSGRQFPNYSSELNVNALELEDSALYLCASSLEGSPTDTQYFGPGTRLTVL.

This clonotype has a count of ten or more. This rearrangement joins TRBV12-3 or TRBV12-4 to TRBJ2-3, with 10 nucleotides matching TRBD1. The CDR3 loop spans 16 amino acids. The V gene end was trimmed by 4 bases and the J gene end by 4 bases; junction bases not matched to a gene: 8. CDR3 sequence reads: CASSSMTGGWADTQYF. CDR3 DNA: TGTGCCAGCAGTTCGATGACAGGGGGCTGGGCAGATACGCAGTATTTT.

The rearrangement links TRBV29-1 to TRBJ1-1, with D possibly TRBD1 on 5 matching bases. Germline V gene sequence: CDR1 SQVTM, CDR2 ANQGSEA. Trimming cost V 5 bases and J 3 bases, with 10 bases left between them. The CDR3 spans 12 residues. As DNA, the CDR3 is TGCAGCGTTCGCAGGGAGGACACTGAAGCTTTCTTT. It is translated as CSVRREDTEAFF.

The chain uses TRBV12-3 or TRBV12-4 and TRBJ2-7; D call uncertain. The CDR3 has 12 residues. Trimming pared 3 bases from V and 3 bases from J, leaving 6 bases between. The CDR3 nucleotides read TGTGCCAGCAGTTTCAACGGCTACGAGCAGTACTTC. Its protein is CASSFNGYEQYF.

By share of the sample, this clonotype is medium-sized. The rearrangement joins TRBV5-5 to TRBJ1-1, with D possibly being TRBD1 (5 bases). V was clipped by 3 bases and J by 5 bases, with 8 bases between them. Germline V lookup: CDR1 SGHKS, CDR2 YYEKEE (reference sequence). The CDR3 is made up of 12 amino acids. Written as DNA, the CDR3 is TGTGCCAGCAGCTCGCAGGGTACTGAAGCTTTCTTT. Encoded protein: CASSSQGTEAFF.

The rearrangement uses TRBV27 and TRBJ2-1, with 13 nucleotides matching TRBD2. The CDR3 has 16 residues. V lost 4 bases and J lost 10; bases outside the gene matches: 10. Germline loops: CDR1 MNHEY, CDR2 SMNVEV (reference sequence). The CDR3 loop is CASSSPRTSGSKEQFF. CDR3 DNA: TGTGCCAGCAGTTCCCCTAGGACTAGCGGGAGTAAAGAGCAGTTCTTC.

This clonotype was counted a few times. The CDR3 bases are TGTGCCAGCAGCCAATCCCGCGGGCCCGGTGGAAACATTCAGTACTTC. Translated: CASSQSRGPGGNIQYF. The chain combines TRBV7-9 with TRBJ2-4; D is possibly TRBD2 (5 bases). Trimming took 5 bases from V and 6 from J, leaving 20 bases between them. Germline V CDR1 and CDR2: SEHNR, FQNEAQ (reference sequence). The CDR3 extends over 16 amino acids.

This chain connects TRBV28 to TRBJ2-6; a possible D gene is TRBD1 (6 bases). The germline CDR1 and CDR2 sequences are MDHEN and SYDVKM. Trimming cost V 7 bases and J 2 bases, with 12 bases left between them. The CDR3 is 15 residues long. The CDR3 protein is CASTRAGAGANVLTF. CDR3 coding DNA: TGTGCCAGCACACGGGCAGGGGCTGGGGCCAACGTCCTGACTTTC.

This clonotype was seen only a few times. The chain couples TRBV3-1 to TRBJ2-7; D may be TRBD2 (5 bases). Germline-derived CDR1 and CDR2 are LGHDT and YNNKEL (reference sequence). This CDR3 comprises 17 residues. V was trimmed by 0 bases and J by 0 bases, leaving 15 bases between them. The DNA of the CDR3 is TGTGCCAGCAGCCAAGAGATCTGGGGAGAAGACTCCTACGAGCAGTACTTC. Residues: CASSQEIWGEDSYEQYF.

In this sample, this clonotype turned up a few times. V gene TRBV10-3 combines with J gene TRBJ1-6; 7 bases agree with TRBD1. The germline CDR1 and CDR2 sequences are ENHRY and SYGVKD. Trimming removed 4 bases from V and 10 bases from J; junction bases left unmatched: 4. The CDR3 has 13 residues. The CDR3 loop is CAISGTGGSPLHF. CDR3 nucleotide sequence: TGTGCCATCAGTGGGACAGGAGGGTCACCCCTCCACTTT.

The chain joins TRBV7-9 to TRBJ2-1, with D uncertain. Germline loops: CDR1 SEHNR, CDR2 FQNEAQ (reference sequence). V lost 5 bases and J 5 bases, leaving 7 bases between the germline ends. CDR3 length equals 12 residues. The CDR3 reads CASSPSNNEQFF. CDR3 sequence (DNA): TGTGCCAGCAGCCCATCTAACAATGAGCAGTTCTTC.

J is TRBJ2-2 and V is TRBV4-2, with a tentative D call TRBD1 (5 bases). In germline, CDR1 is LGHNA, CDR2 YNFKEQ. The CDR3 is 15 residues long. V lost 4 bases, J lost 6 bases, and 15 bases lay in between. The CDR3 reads CASSPGHVSSGELFF. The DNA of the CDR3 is TGTGCCAGCAGCCCCGGACATGTGAGTTCCGGGGAGCTGTTTTTT.

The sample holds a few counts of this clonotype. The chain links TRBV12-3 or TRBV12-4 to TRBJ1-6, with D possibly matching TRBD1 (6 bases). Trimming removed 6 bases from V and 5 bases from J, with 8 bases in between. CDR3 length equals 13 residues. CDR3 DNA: TGTGCCAGCAGGCGGACAGATAATTCACCCCTCCACTTT. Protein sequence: CASRRTDNSPLHF.

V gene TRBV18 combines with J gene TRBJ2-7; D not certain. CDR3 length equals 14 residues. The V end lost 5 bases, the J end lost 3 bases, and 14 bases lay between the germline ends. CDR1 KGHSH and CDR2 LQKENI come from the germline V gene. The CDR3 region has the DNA TGTGCCAGCTCAACCACCCCTCTTAACTACGAGCAGTACTTC. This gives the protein CASSTTPLNYEQYF.

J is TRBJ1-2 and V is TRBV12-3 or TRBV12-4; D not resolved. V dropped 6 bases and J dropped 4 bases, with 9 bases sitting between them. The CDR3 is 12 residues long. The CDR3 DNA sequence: TGTGCCAGCAGCCGTGACCTCTATGGCTACACCTTC. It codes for CASSRDLYGYTF.